This passage covers 28 T cell receptor beta chains from one sample sequenced in a study of control samples from healthy donors and cancer patients. Repertoires were generated with immunoSEQ multiplex PCR, while TCRdb's copy carries only in-frame clones and drops some. This table has tens of thousands of clones, approximately 90% appearing once. The sample comprised blood. These receptors were taken from a woman in her 70s in good health.

V usage is TRBV20-1 and J usage is TRBJ1-5; the D is unclear. Trimming left V 3 bases short and J 4 bases short, with 10 bases between. CDR1 is DFQATT and CDR2 is SNEGSKA in the germline V gene (reference sequence). CDR3 length equals 13 residues. CDR3 sequence (DNA): TGCAGTGCTAGTGGCGGGGTTAATCAGCCCCAGCATTTT. Translated, it gives CSASGGVNQPQHF.

The table lists this clone with a count of one. The rearrangement joins TRBV6-4 to TRBJ1-3; D ambiguous. This CDR3 is 15 amino acids long. V lost 6 bases and J lost 0, with 12 bases in between. Germline V CDR1 and CDR2: MRHNA, SNTAGT. The CDR3 is CASSPTHVSGNTIYF. DNA for the CDR3: TGTGCCAGCAGCCCCACCCATGTCTCTGGAAACACCATATATTTT.

V usage is TRBV6-5 and J usage is TRBJ2-5; D may match TRBD1 or TRBD2 (5 bases each). The V gene lost 2 bases and the J gene lost 5 bases, with 15 bases spanning the gap. This CDR3 has 15 amino acids. Per germline, CDR1 MNHEY and CDR2 SVGAGI. CDR3 residues: CASSYDVTWGETQYF. The CDR3 coding sequence is TGTGCCAGCAGTTACGATGTTACCTGGGGGGAGACCCAGTACTTC.

The V gene is TRBV7-2, the J gene TRBJ2-1; D possibly corresponds to TRBD1 (5 bases). CDR1 and CDR2 (germline): SGHTA, FQGNSA. Between the trimmed V and J ends, which lost 6 bases and 10 bases, there was a span of 13 bases. This CDR3 contains 12 residues. In DNA, the CDR3 is TGTGCCAGCAGACCCAGGGTTGGCGAGCAGTTCTTC. Its protein product is CASRPRVGEQFF. The whole variable domain, remainder taken from reference TRBV7-2 and TRBJ2-1, is GAGVSQSPSNKVTEKGKDVELRCDPISGHTALYWYRQSLGQGLEFLIYFQGNSAPDKSGLPSDRFSAERTGGSVSTLTIQRTQQEDSAVYLCASRPRVGEQFFGPGTRLTVL.

This sequence joins TRBV10-1 and TRBJ1-5; D is undetermined. This CDR3 comprises 14 residues. CDR1 is WNHNN, CDR2 SYGVQD, per germline (reference sequence). The ends were cut back, 5 bases at V and 4 bases at J, with 12 bases in the middle. DNA for the CDR3: TGCGCCAGCAGTCAGGCCGTGACAAATCAGCCCCAGCATTTT. Translating it yields CASSQAVTNQPQHF.

This clone was observed once. J is TRBJ1-5 and V is TRBV28, with TRBD1 matching over 8 bases. In germline, CDR1 is MDHEN, CDR2 SYDVKM. The junction had 13 bases not matched to a gene; V was cut back by 3 bases and J by 3 bases. CDR3 size: 18 residues. The CDR3 coding sequence is TGTGCCAGCAGTTTTAGCAGGGGGCTTGGAAGCGTCAATCAGCCCCAGCATTTT. It encodes CASSFSRGLGSVNQPQHF. Full variable domain (remainder filled in from reference TRBV28 and TRBJ1-5): DVKVTQSSRYLVKRTGEKVFLECVQDMDHENMFWYRQDPGLGLRLIYFSYDVKMKEKGDIPEGYSVSREKKERFSLILESASTNQTSMYLCASSFSRGLGSVNQPQHFGDGTRLSIL.

This chain uses TRBV10-3 with TRBJ2-6; 9 nucleotides match TRBD2. The CDR3 totals 16 residues. The J segment lost 4 bases and the V segment lost 2 bases, leaving 3 bases of the junction unmatched. The germline V gene has CDR1 ENHRY and CDR2 SYGVKD. CDR3 protein: CAISEAGGLGANVLTF. The CDR3 nucleotides are TGTGCCATCAGTGAGGCGGGGGGGCTAGGGGCCAACGTCCTGACTTTC.

This clone was seen once. The CDR3: CASSPRTGQETQYF. The CDR3 nucleotides are TGTGCCAGCAGTCCTCGGACAGGTCAAGAGACCCAGTACTTC. The gene calls are TRBV27 and TRBJ2-5, with 7 bases lining up with TRBD1. After removal of 5 bases from V and 2 bases from J, the junction contained 5 bases not matched to a gene. Looked up from germline, CDR1 is MNHEY and CDR2 is SMNVEV (reference sequence). This CDR3 comprises 14 residues.

The chain couples TRBV6-5 to TRBJ2-3, with D maybe TRBD1 (5 bases). The CDR3 has 14 amino acids. The V gene's germline CDR1 is MNHEY and CDR2 SVGAGI. Trimming shortened V by 7 bases and J by 1 base, and 12 bases separated the two germline ends. In DNA form, the CDR3 reads TGTGCCAGCACCGACAGCCCCCGCACAGATACGCAGTATTTT. This encodes CASTDSPRTDTQYF.

J is TRBJ2-5 and V is TRBV11-2; D remains ambiguous. Germline V CDR1 and CDR2: SGHAT, FQNNGV. V dropped 1 base and J dropped 1 base, with 10 bases sitting between them. This CDR3 contains 15 residues. CDR3 residues: CASSLVRVSQETQYF. The CDR3 bases are TGTGCCAGCAGCTTAGTTAGGGTCAGCCAAGAGACCCAGTACTTC. The complete variable domain, with remaining parts taken from reference TRBV11-2 and TRBJ2-5, reads EAGVAQSPRYKIIEKRQSVAFWCNPISGHATLYWYQQILGQGPKLLIQFQNNGVVDDSQLPKDRFSAERLKGVDSTLKIQPAKLEDSAVYLCASSLVRVSQETQYFGPGTRLLVL.

This clone was detected only a few times. V and J are TRBV19 and TRBJ1-2; D is unresolved. Germline CDR1 reads LNHDA; CDR2 reads SQIVND (reference sequence). The V end was cut by 3 bases, the J end by 0 bases, with 8 bases between. This CDR3 has 14 residues. DNA for the CDR3: TGTGCCAGTAGTATGATTACAGCTAACTATGGCTACACCTTC. Translating gives CASSMITANYGYTF.

The chain is built from TRBV30 and TRBJ2-3; no clear D. This CDR3 spans 12 amino acids. Deletions cut 1 base from V and 7 bases from J, with 9 bases between. Germline CDR1 GTSNPN, CDR2 SVGIG (reference sequence). The CDR3 sequence is CAWSGGSNTQYF. CDR3 in DNA: TGTGCCTGGAGTGGGGGTTCAAATACGCAGTATTTT.

The chain uses TRBV7-9 and TRBJ2-1, with TRBD1 identical over 9 bases. V dropped 1 base and J dropped 15; count of bases not matched to a gene: 7. This CDR3 comprises 13 residues. Per germline, CDR1 SEHNR and CDR2 FQNEAQ (reference sequence). The CDR3 DNA sequence: TGTGCCAGCAGCTTAGTGGGGACAGGGCTGATGTTCTTC. Its protein product is CASSLVGTGLMFF.

V and J are TRBV25-1 and TRBJ1-2; 7 nucleotides line up with TRBD1. The length of the CDR3 is 13 residues. CDR1 is MGHDK and CDR2 is SYGVNS in the germline V gene. The ends lost 6 bases at V and 7 bases at J; junction bases unmatched: 8. CDR3 amino acids: CASSLTGAGGYTF. In DNA, the CDR3 is TGTGCCAGCAGCCTCACAGGGGCGGGTGGCTACACCTTC.

The chain links TRBV4-2 to TRBJ1-2; 8 nucleotides match TRBD1. The CDR3 is 15 amino acids. Trimming cost V 3 bases and J 5 bases; bases outside gene matches: 8. Germline CDR1 and CDR2: LGHNA and YNFKEQ. The CDR3 sequence is CASSQDREGEYGYTF. DNA of the CDR3: TGTGCCAGCAGCCAGGACAGGGAGGGAGAGTATGGCTACACCTTC.

The chain is built from TRBV18 and TRBJ1-1, with TRBD1 as a possible D gene (6 bases). The CDR3 is 18 residues long. The ends were cut back, 2 bases at V and 0 bases at J, with 19 bases in the middle. Germline CDR1 is KGHSH and CDR2 is LQKENI. Here the CDR3 reads CASSPRGAAESMNTEAFF. The CDR3 nucleotides read TGTGCCAGCTCACCAAGGGGGGCGGCAGAGAGTATGAACACTGAAGCTTTCTTT.

A few counts support this clone. Other DNA sequences in the same sample also yield this CDR3. This rearrangement joins TRBV7-2 to TRBJ1-4; D is undetermined. The germline V gene encodes CDR1 SGHTA and CDR2 FQGNSA. The V end was cut by 1 base, the J end by 8 bases, with 11 bases between. The CDR3 is 14 residues long. The CDR3 sequence: CASSLGGSNEKLFF. CDR3 DNA sequence: TGTGCCAGCAGCTTAGGAGGGAGCAACGAAAAACTGTTTTTT. The full variable domain, with the rest looked up from reference TRBV7-2 and TRBJ1-4, is GAGVSQSPSNKVTEKGKDVELRCDPISGHTALYWYRQSLGQGLEFLIYFQGNSAPDKSGLPSDRFSAERTGGSVSTLTIQRTQQEDSAVYLCASSLGGSNEKLFFGSGTQLSVL.

This chain links TRBV11-2 with TRBJ1-3; D is ambiguous. V was shortened by 3 bases and J by 7 bases, with 13 bases between the two germline ends. Germline V gene sequence: CDR1 SGHAT, CDR2 FQNNGV. The CDR3 totals 14 residues. In nucleotides, the CDR3 is TGTGCCAGCAGCTTCGGGCCCCAGAGTAACACCATATATTTT. It specifies CASSFGPQSNTIYF.

This chain connects TRBV9 to TRBJ1-2, with TRBD1 matching over 8 bases. With 0 bases clipped from V and 5 bases from J, the junction kept 0 bases outside the gene matches. The CDR3 has 13 residues. CDR1 SGDLS and CDR2 YYNGEE come from the germline V gene. The CDR3 loop is CASSVGDRYGYTF. CDR3 nucleotide sequence: TGTGCCAGCAGCGTAGGGGACAGGTATGGCTACACCTTC.

J is TRBJ1-1 and V is TRBV19, with unresolved D. Germline CDR1 is LNHDA and CDR2 is SQIVND (reference sequence). This CDR3 has 13 amino acids. Trimming removed 7 bases from V and 4 bases from J, with 13 bases in between. CDR3 residues: CASKSQGGTEAFF. The CDR3 nucleotides are TGTGCCAGTAAGAGTCAAGGAGGCACTGAAGCTTTCTTT. Based on the CDR3 plus reference TRBV19 and TRBJ1-1, the full variable domain is DGGITQSPKYLFRKEGQNVTLSCEQNLNHDAMYWYRQDPGQGLRLIYYSQIVNDFQKGDIAEGYSVSREKKESFPLTVTSAQKNPTAFYLCASKSQGGTEAFFGQGTRLTVV.

The CDR3 spells CASSEDGRGRGYGYTF. In DNA, the CDR3 is TGTGCCAGCAGTGAAGACGGCAGGGGGAGAGGGTATGGCTACACCTTC. The chain joins TRBV6-1 to TRBJ1-2; 7 bases fit TRBD1. Germline CDR1 reads MNHNS; CDR2 reads SASEGT. The trim removed 1 base at V and 5 bases at J, leaving 10 bases unmatched. This CDR3 contains 16 residues.

This chain connects TRBV15 to TRBJ1-5; D ambiguous. Germline V gene sequence: CDR1 LNHNV, CDR2 YYDKDF (reference sequence). There are 13 residues in the CDR3. The germline V and J ends were trimmed by 2 bases and 5 bases, with 7 bases remaining between them. The CDR3 bases are TGTGCCACCAGCAGACCCATGGATCAGCCCCAGCATTTT. Its protein product is CATSRPMDQPQHF.

A word on this clone: Other DNA sequences of this sample code for an identical CDR3. The rearrangement uses TRBV5-1 and TRBJ2-1; TRBD2 matches at 7 bases. The V and J ends lost 6 bases and 0 bases, in that order; junction bases with no gene match: 6. From germline, CDR1 is SGHRS and CDR2 YFSETQ. The CDR3 is 15 amino acids. The CDR3 DNA follows: TGCGCCAGCACCCTAGCGGCGAGCTCCTACAATGAGCAGTTCTTC. It specifies CASTLAASSYNEQFF. The variable domain in full, with the rest retrieved from reference TRBV5-1 and TRBJ2-1, is KAGVTQTPRYLIKTRGQQVTLSCSPISGHRSVSWYQQTPGQGLQFLFEYFSETQRNKGNFPGRFSGRQFSNSRSEMNVSTLELGDSALYLCASTLAASSYNEQFFGPGTRLTVL.

The DNA of the CDR3 is TGTGCCAGCAGCTTAAATCCGGGGGGGAACACCGGGGAGCTGTTTTTT. Translated, it gives CASSLNPGGNTGELFF. This rearrangement joins TRBV7-3 to TRBJ2-2; 7 nucleotides align to TRBD2. Losses at the gene ends were 1 base for V and 1 base for J; bases not matched to a gene: 3. The CDR3 loop spans 16 amino acids. Germline V lookup: CDR1 SGHTA, CDR2 FQGTGA. The full variable domain, with the rest looked up from reference TRBV7-3 and TRBJ2-2, is GAGVSQTPSNKVTEKGKYVELRCDPISGHTALYWYRQSLGQGPEFLIYFQGTGAADDSGLPNDRFFAVRPEGSVSTLKIQRTERGDSAVYLCASSLNPGGNTGELFFGEGSRLTVL.

This sequence joins TRBV5-6 and TRBJ2-1, with D perhaps being TRBD1 or TRBD2 (6 bases each). Germline V gives CDR1 SGHDT, CDR2 YYEEEE. V was cut by 0 bases and J by 1 base, with 11 bases left in between. The CDR3 totals 16 residues. The CDR3 DNA follows: TGTGCCAGCAGCTTGGACTGGGGGGCTTCCTACAATGAGCAGTTCTTC. Translating gives CASSLDWGASYNEQFF.

The chain carries TRBV29-1 and TRBJ1-2, with 9 nucleotides matching TRBD1. Germline V gene lookup returns CDR1 SQVTM and CDR2 ANQGSEA. V lost 5 bases and J lost 8; bases outside the gene matches: 6. The CDR3 runs to 12 residues. The DNA of the CDR3 is TGCAGCGTTTCACAGGGGGCGCGCGGCTACACCTTC. It translates to CSVSQGARGYTF.

This sequence joins TRBV6-5 and TRBJ2-1; D gene ambiguous. This CDR3 is 16 amino acids long. V gave up 4 bases and J gave up 6 bases, with 19 bases separating them. CDR1 MNHEY and CDR2 SVGAGI come from the germline V gene. CDR3 sequence reads: CASSWASRTKGNEQFF. As DNA, the CDR3 is TGTGCCAGCAGTTGGGCTTCAAGAACAAAGGGCAATGAGCAGTTCTTC.

This sequence joins TRBV7-2 and TRBJ1-4; 8 bases are a match to TRBD1. Losses at the gene ends were 2 bases for V and 8 bases for J; bases not matched to a gene: 7. CDR1 and CDR2 from the germline V gene are SGHTA and FQGNSA. The CDR3 covers 15 residues. The CDR3 loop reads CASSLQGAGGEKLFF. The CDR3 coding sequence is TGTGCCAGCAGCTTACAGGGGGCGGGTGGGGAAAAACTGTTTTTT.